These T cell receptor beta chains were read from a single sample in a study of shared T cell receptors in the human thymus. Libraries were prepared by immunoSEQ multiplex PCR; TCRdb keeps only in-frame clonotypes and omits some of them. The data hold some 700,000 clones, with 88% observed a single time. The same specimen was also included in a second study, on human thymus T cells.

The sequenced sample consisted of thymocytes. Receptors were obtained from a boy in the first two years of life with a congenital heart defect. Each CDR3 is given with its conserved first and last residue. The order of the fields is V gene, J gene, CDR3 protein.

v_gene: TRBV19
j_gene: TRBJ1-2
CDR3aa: CASSLVWATNYGYTF

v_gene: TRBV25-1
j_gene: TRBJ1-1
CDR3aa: CASTDRGGTEAFF

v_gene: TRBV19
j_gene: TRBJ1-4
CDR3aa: CASSIASLTGLGYEKLFF

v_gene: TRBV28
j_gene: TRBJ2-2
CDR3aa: CASSSWNTGELFF

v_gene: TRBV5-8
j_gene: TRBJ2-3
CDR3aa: CASSLDRTDTQYF

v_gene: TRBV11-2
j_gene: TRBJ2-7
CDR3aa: CASSLDIGRGGDYEQYF

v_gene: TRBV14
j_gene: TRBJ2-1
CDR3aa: CASSHPREADEQFF

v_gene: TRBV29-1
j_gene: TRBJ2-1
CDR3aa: CSVADGSSANNEQFF

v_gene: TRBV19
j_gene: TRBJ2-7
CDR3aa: CASIPQNNRGQSYEQYF

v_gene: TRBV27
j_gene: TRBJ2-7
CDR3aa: CASSLSGRQGATFSYEQYF

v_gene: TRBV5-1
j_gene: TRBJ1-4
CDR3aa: CASSFRTINEKLFF

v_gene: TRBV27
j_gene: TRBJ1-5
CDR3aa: CASSLTGTGYYNQPQHF

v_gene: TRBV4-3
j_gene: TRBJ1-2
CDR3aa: CASSQGPGQVSYGYTF

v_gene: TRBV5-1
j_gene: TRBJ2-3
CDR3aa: CASSLGLAVPVDTQYF

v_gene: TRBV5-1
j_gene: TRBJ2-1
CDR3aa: CASSWGLAGGDEQFF

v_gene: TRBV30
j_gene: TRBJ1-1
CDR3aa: CAWSVRGGKFTEAFF

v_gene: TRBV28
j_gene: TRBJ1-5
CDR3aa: CASSLRQGWSNQPQHF

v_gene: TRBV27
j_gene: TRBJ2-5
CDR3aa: CASSPYRRQGQTQYF

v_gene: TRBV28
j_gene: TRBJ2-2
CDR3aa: CASSPEPSPMDRGLGTGELFF

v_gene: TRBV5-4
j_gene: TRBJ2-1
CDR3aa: CASSTTSGPYNEQFF

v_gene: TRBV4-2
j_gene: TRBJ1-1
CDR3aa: CASSQTDRRTEAFF

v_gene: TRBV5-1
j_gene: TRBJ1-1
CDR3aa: CASSLLGQGSHTEAFF

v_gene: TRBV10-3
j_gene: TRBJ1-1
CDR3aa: CAISESRNTEAFF

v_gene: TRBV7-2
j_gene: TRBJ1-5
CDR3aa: CASSLEPDFWGGFNQPQHF

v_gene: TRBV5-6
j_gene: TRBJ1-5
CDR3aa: CASSRTGSNQPQHF

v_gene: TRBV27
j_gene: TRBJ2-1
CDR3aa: CASRTSGDNNEQFF

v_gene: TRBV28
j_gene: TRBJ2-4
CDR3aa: CASSLGRAPGPNVAKNIQYF

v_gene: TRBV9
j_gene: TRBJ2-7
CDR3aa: CASSVASGSGYEQYF

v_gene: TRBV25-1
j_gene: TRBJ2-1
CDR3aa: CASGSLAGEYNEQFF

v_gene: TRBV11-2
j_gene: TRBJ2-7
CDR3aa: CASSTTHPLAGDGNEQYF

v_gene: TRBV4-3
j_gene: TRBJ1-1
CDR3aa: CASSQGQRKNTEAFF

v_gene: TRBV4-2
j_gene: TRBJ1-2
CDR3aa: CASSQLFHQGTYYGYTF

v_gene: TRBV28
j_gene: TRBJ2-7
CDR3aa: CASSPREAGGPSEQYF

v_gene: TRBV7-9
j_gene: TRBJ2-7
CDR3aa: CASSLALRTSGSGDEQYF

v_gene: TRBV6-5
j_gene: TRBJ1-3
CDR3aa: CASSNGQGGGNTIYF

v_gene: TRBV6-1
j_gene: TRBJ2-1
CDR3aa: CASKDQVVRGEQFF

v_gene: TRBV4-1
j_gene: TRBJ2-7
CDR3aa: CASSQEGLAGASYEQYF

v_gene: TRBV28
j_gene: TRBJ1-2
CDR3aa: CASSFQGDYGYTF

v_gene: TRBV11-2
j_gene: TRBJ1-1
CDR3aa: CASSLDNRGGTEAFF

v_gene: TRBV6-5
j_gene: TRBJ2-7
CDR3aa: CASSGGWTSTYEQYF

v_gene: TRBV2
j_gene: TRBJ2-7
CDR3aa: CASSVFRRSDRGEQYF